This T cell receptor (beta chain) is drawn from a study of sequential checkpoint blockade in melanoma. Turning to the study itself: Randomization was 1:1 between first-line nivolumab→ipilimumab and ipilimumab→nivolumab. Each arm's sequence ended with maintenance nivolumab.

Repertoires were generated with immunoSEQ multiplex PCR, while TCRdb's copy carries only in-frame clones and drops some. The table shows tens of thousands of clones, with roughly 91% occurring only once. The CDR3 covers 15 residues. Germline V gene data show CDR1 as SEHNR and CDR2 as FQNEAQ (reference sequence). Trimming removed 6 bases from V and 0 bases from J, with 13 bases in between. Regarding treatment: randomized to nivolumab then ipilimumab (arm A) or the reverse (arm B). DNA-damaging chemotherapy had not been given to any patient beforehand. Sorted cells were live CD3+CD8+, lacking CD19 and CD56, from PBMCs.

The V call is TRBV7-9, the J call TRBJ2-3; possibly TRBD2 for D (6 bases). Sequences were derived from CD8+ T cells sorted from blood (inferred from file names), sampled from a patient given nivolumab and ipilimumab in sequence. The receptor was derived from a human donor with melanoma. The CDR3 coding sequence is TGTGCCAGCAGGGAGGGTCTAGTCAGCACAGATACGCAGTATTTT. Its translation is CASREGLVSTDTQYF.